The 21 T cell receptor beta chains presented below share a single source sample, sequenced in a study of shared clonotypes between healthy human individuals. Sequencing was performed with immunoSEQ multiplex PCR; in TCRdb, only in-frame clones are kept and a portion is missing. Among under 2.5 million clones listed, around 90% were seen once. The specimen was naive CD4+ T cells from PBMCs. Stated subset: CD45RA+ positively selected. These receptors all stem from a man between 18 and 35 years old in good health. Some clones in this sample may be carry-over from other donors' samples.

The rearrangement joins TRBV25-1 to TRBJ2-5, with D perhaps matching TRBD2 (6 bases). The germline V gene encodes CDR1 MGHDK and CDR2 SYGVNS. Between the trimmed V and J ends, which lost 1 base and 7 bases, there was a span of 16 bases. The CDR3 covers 15 residues. The CDR3 loop reads CASSELGVGSGTQYF. CDR3 sequence (DNA): TGTGCCAGCAGTGAATTGGGGGTCGGGAGCGGGACCCAGTACTTC.

This chain links TRBV15 with TRBJ2-3; D not certain. V lost 1 base and J 4 bases, leaving 9 bases between the germline ends. This CDR3 region has 14 residues. Germline V CDR1 and CDR2: LNHNV, YYDKDF (reference sequence). The DNA for the CDR3 is TGTGCCACCAGCAGAGCCGGGTCCGCAGATACGCAGTATTTT. Residues: CATSRAGSADTQYF.

This sequence joins TRBV9 and TRBJ2-7; 7 bases line up with TRBD1. The V and J ends lost 6 bases and 0 bases, in that order; junction bases with no gene match: 6. CDR3 size: 14 residues. Germline CDR1 SGDLS, CDR2 YYNGEE. DNA for the CDR3: TGTGCCAGCATCCCGACAGGGTACTCCTACGAGCAGTACTTC. It yields the protein CASIPTGYSYEQYF.

This chain uses TRBV6-7 with TRBJ1-4; D is unresolved. TRBV6-7 is filed as an ORF, its function uncertain. The germline V and J ends were trimmed by 7 bases and 5 bases, with 17 bases remaining between them. CDR3 length equals 15 residues. CDR3 amino acids: CASTVGTKPNEKLFF. The CDR3 DNA is TGTGCCAGCACCGTAGGTACTAAACCCAATGAAAAACTGTTTTTT.

This sequence joins TRBV11-2 and TRBJ2-7; D gene unclear. Germline V CDR1 and CDR2: SGHAT, FQNNGV. Trimming took off 5 bases at V and 3 bases at J, with 17 bases between the two ends. CDR3 length: 15 residues. The DNA for the CDR3 is TGTGCCAGCAGCCAACTTACCCGACACGTCTACGAGCAGTACTTC. Translation: CASSQLTRHVYEQYF.

The chain carries TRBV28 and TRBJ2-1, with D hard to call. The CDR3 has 14 residues. Germline-derived CDR1 and CDR2 are MDHEN and SYDVKM. V was clipped by 7 bases and J by 0 bases, with 10 bases between them. The CDR3 sequence is CASTKIGSYNEQFF. CDR3 in DNA: TGTGCCAGCACCAAAATCGGCTCCTACAATGAGCAGTTCTTC.

V gene TRBV11-2 combines with J gene TRBJ1-1, with D uncertain. The V and J ends lost 2 bases and 5 bases respectively, with 12 bases between them. The CDR3 is 14 residues long. Per germline, CDR1 SGHAT and CDR2 FQNNGV. In DNA, the CDR3 is TGTGCCAGCAGCTTATACAGTCCGGAGACTGAAGCTTTCTTT. This codes for CASSLYSPETEAFF.

V gene TRBV7-9 combines with J gene TRBJ2-1; D is ambiguous. Deletions cut 3 bases from V and 6 bases from J, with 6 bases between. The CDR3 sequence is 12 residues long. Germline CDR1 and CDR2: SEHNR and FQNEAQ (reference sequence). CDR3 sequence: CASSFRSNEQFF. CDR3 coding DNA: TGTGCCAGCAGCTTTCGGTCCAATGAGCAGTTCTTC. Drawing the rest from reference TRBV7-9 and TRBJ2-1, the complete variable domain is DTGVSQNPRHKITKRGQNVTFRCDPISEHNRLYWYRQTLGQGPEFLTYFQNEAQLEKSRLLSDRFSAERPKGSFSTLEIQRTEQGDSAMYLCASSFRSNEQFFGPGTRLTVL.

V usage is TRBV7-3 and J usage is TRBJ2-1; 9 bases match TRBD2. The length of the CDR3 is 13 residues. J gave up 10 bases and V 0 bases, and 1 base lay outside the gene matches. CDR1 is SGHTA and CDR2 is FQGTGA in the germline V gene. This chain's CDR3 is CASSLTAGGEQFF. In DNA form, the CDR3 reads TGTGCCAGCAGCTTAACAGCGGGAGGAGAGCAGTTCTTC.

This clone came up once. In the same sample, other DNA sequences code for this CDR3. This chain uses TRBV11-2 with TRBJ1-5; possibly TRBD1 for D (5 bases). Trimming took 5 bases from V and 0 from J, leaving 8 bases between them. The germline CDR1 and CDR2 sequences are SGHAT and FQNNGV. This CDR3 has 14 amino acids. CDR3 sequence reads: CASSTGHSNQPQHF. The CDR3 nucleotides read TGTGCCAGCAGCACCGGACATAGCAATCAGCCCCAGCATTTT. Based on the CDR3 plus reference TRBV11-2 and TRBJ1-5, the full variable domain is EAGVAQSPRYKIIEKRQSVAFWCNPISGHATLYWYQQILGQGPKLLIQFQNNGVVDDSQLPKDRFSAERLKGVDSTLKIQPAKLEDSAVYLCASSTGHSNQPQHFGDGTRLSIL.

The CDR3 coding sequence is TGTGCCAGCAGTACTTCAACCCCAGGCTACACCTTC. Residues: CASSTSTPGYTF. The rearrangement uses TRBV28 and TRBJ1-2; D is unresolved. The CDR3 totals 12 residues. CDR1 is MDHEN and CDR2 is SYDVKM in the germline V gene. V was clipped by 5 bases and J by 8 bases, with 12 bases between them.

This clone was recorded once. The chain employs TRBV30 and TRBJ2-7, with a tentative D call TRBD1 (6 bases). Per the germline V gene, CDR1 is GTSNPN and CDR2 is SVGIG (reference sequence). Trimming shortened V by 3 bases and J by 1 base, and 7 bases separated the two germline ends. CDR3 length equals 12 residues. The CDR3 DNA sequence: TGTGCCTGGAGGGACAGATCCTACGAGCAGTACTTC. As protein: CAWRDRSYEQYF.

The chain combines TRBV2 with TRBJ2-1, with 9 bases that match TRBD1. The CDR3 runs 10 residues. Per the germline V gene, CDR1 is SNHLY and CDR2 is FYNNEI. Trimming removed 6 bases from V and 15 bases from J; junction bases left unmatched: 3. This CDR3 reads CASRGQGTFF. CDR3 nucleotides: TGTGCCAGCAGGGGACAGGGTACGTTCTTC.

The chain employs TRBV12-5 and TRBJ1-1, with a tentative D call TRBD1 (5 bases). The CDR3 extends over 12 amino acids. With 9 bases removed from V and 1 base from J, the gap between germline ends came to 9 bases. Germline V gives CDR1 LGHNT, CDR2 FRNRAP. Written as DNA, the CDR3 is TGTGCTAGCTCGGGGGGGAACACTGAAGCTTTCTTT. Translating gives CASSGGNTEAFF.

The chain couples TRBV7-9 to TRBJ2-7; possible D gene TRBD1, 6 bases. CDR1 is SEHNR and CDR2 is FQNEAQ in the germline V gene (reference sequence). There are 14 residues in the CDR3. V lost 5 bases and J lost 3, with 14 bases in between. The CDR3 region has the DNA TGTGCCAGCAGCCTAACAGGACAGATCTACGAGCAGTACTTC. Its translation is CASSLTGQIYEQYF.

This chain links TRBV28 with TRBJ1-2, with 8 bases lining up with TRBD1. Trimming cost V 8 bases and J 0 bases; bases outside gene matches: 5. This CDR3 comprises 14 residues. The germline CDR1 and CDR2 sequences are MDHEN and SYDVKM. The CDR3, as DNA: TGTGCCAGCGCGCTGGGACAGGCTAACTATGGCTACACCTTC. Translated: CASALGQANYGYTF.

This chain uses TRBV28 with TRBJ2-7; 7 bases map to TRBD2. V was clipped by 5 bases and J by 0 bases; unmatched bases: 4. The CDR3 runs 14 residues. Germline V gives CDR1 MDHEN, CDR2 SYDVKM. CDR3: CASSNGGSSYEQYF. Here the CDR3 DNA reads TGTGCCAGCAGTAACGGGGGGAGCTCCTACGAGCAGTACTTC.

J is TRBJ1-1 and V is TRBV6-5; D uncertain. CDR3 size: 14 residues. Per the germline V gene, CDR1 is MNHEY and CDR2 is SVGAGI. The V end was cut by 4 bases, the J end by 5 bases, with 14 bases between. As DNA, the CDR3 is TGTGCCAGCAGTTCCCCGGCAACGGGGACTGAAGCTTTCTTT. Amino acid sequence: CASSSPATGTEAFF.

The chain combines TRBV5-1 with TRBJ1-2; D is ambiguous. This CDR3 contains 14 residues. Germline V lookup: CDR1 SGHRS, CDR2 YFSETQ. Trimming removed 0 bases at V and 0 bases at J, with 6 bases between. CDR3 region: CASSLEVTNYGYTF. The CDR3 DNA sequence: TGCGCCAGCAGCTTGGAGGTTACTAACTATGGCTACACCTTC.

This chain uses TRBV10-3 with TRBJ1-1; D unclear. The V gene's germline CDR1 is ENHRY and CDR2 SYGVKD. This CDR3 contains 15 residues. V lost 2 bases and J 0 bases, leaving 10 bases between the germline ends. This CDR3 is CAISEVGFMNTEAFF. CDR3 in DNA: TGTGCCATCAGTGAGGTCGGTTTCATGAACACTGAAGCTTTCTTT.

This clone was detected once. This chain connects TRBV6-1 to TRBJ1-1, with D uncertain. V was trimmed by 5 bases and J by 1 base, leaving 8 bases between them. CDR3 size: 13 residues. Germline CDR1 MNHNS, CDR2 SASEGT. The CDR3 region has the DNA TGTGCCAGCAGTCGGCAGCCGAACACTGAAGCTTTCTTT. This gives the protein CASSRQPNTEAFF.